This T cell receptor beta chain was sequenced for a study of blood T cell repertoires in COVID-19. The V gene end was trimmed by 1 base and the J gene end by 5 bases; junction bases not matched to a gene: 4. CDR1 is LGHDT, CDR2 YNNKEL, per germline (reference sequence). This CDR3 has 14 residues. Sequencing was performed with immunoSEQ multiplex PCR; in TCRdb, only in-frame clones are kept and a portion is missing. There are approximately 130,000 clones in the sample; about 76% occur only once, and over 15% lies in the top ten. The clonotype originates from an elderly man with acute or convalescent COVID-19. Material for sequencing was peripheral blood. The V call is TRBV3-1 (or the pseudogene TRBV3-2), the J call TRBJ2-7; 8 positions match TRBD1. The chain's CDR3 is CASSQGTGSNEQYF. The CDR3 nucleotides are TGTGCCAGCAGCCAAGGGACAGGGAGCAACGAGCAGTACTTC.